The clone carrying this TCR beta chain was counted at least ten times. Its specificity is not known. This specimen comes from a study of T cells in Graves' hyperthyroidism and ophthalmopathy. At the level of the study: Peripheral blood was obtained at initial diagnosis, preceding any treatment. Study-wide findings and caveats: In simple terms, a model built on 13 V-J features told ophthalmopathy apart from stable hyperthyroidism.

In the ophthalmopathy cohort, Clinical Activity Score was at least 3, NOSPECS grade at least 4, and duration under 3 months. Used for diagnoses were clinical symptoms, serum thyroxine and TRAb, thyroid ultrasound and orbital computed tomography. TCR beta CDR3 regions were amplified from RNA transcripts. First-round RT-PCR with HTBI primers amplified the TCR CDR3 region. TCRdb analysed the multiplex PCR reads with MiXCR anew, one entry per CDR3 protein. The sample comprises over 250,000 distinct CDR3 sequences, around 15% of which are singletons, and roughly 35% rests with the top ten. The CDR3 has 14 residues. Trimming cost V 1 base and J 4 bases, with 7 bases left between them. Germline lookup yields CDR1 SGHVS and CDR2 FNYEAQ.

The chain couples TRBV7-6 to TRBJ2-2; no firm D call. This sequence was found in a woman in her 40s with Graves' ophthalmopathy. The source material was blood. As DNA, the CDR3 is TGTGCCAGCAGCTTAGGTTCGGGCACCGGGGAGCTGTTTTTT. Translating gives CASSLGSGTGELFF.